The 6 T cell receptor beta chains reported below all come from one sample, sequenced in a study of metastatic and nonmetastatic thyroid tumors. TCRdb reassembled clones from the PCR reads with MiXCR. The sample has some 35,000 clones, 29% seen once. There were no patients who had received any treatment before thyroid surgery. Sequences were obtained from blood. These receptors all stem from a female donor with papillary thyroid cancer or a benign thyroid nodule (not recorded which). Some clones in this sample may be carry-over from other donors' samples.

The sample holds many counts of this clone. The CDR3 loop reads CASSSGGREQFF. CDR3 DNA sequence: TGTGCCAGCAGTAGCGGGGGCAGGGAGCAGTTCTTC. The J gene is TRBJ2-1, the V gene TRBV12-3 or TRBV12-4; 8 nucleotides line up with TRBD2. The CDR3 spans 12 residues. Trimming cost V 5 bases and J 10 bases; bases outside gene matches: 4.

Many counts were recorded for this clone. Germline and junction disagree at one end, which may indicate a read error. V and J are TRBV5-4 and TRBJ1-2; D unclear. CDR1 and CDR2 (germline): SGHNT, YYREEE (reference sequence). The CDR3 loop spans 15 amino acids. For the CDR3, the DNA is TGCGCCAGCAGCTTAGGAGGAGAGATTAACTATGGCTACACCTTC. Amino acid sequence: CASSLGGEINYGYTF.

This sequence joins TRBV6-1 and TRBJ2-1, with TRBD2 identical over 7 bases. The CDR3 is 14 amino acids. CDR1 MNHNS and CDR2 SASEGT come from the germline V gene. The junction had 9 bases not matched to a gene; V was cut back by 10 bases and J by 3 bases. The CDR3 region has the DNA TGTGCCACTAGCGGACGAGACTACTACAATGAGCAGTTCTTC. Protein product: CATSGRDYYNEQFF.

The V gene is TRBV18, the J gene TRBJ1-1, with TRBD1 matching 8 bases. V lost 3 bases to trimming and J lost 4 bases; unmatched junction nucleotides: 7. The CDR3 is 15 residues long. The germline V gene has CDR1 KGHSH and CDR2 LQKENI. CDR3 loop: CASSPSGQGITEAFF. Written as DNA, the CDR3 is TGTGCCAGCTCACCCTCCGGACAGGGAATCACTGAAGCTTTCTTT. The whole variable domain, remainder taken from reference TRBV18 and TRBJ1-1, is NAGVMQNPRHLVRRRGQEARLRCSPMKGHSHVYWYRQLPEEGLKFMVYLQKENIIDESGMPKERFSAEFPKEGPSILRIQQVVRGDSAAYFCASSPSGQGITEAFFGQGTRLTVV.

The chain is built from TRBV12-3 or TRBV12-4 and TRBJ2-7, with unresolved D. V lost 8 bases, J lost 2 bases, and 10 bases lay in between. The CDR3 is made up of 12 amino acids. The CDR3 reads CASGREPYEQYF. The CDR3 DNA reads as TGTGCCAGCGGTCGCGAACCCTACGAGCAGTACTTC.

This clone was picked up many times. A much larger clone differs from this one at a single base, so this may be a read error. This CDR3 fails to terminate in the conserved phenylalanine or tryptophan, so it likely reflects a read error. This sequence joins TRBV12-3 or TRBV12-4 and TRBJ1-1; 12 bases fit TRBD1. With 6 bases clipped from V and 8 bases from J, the junction kept 7 bases outside the gene matches. This CDR3 contains 14 residues. DNA of the CDR3: TGTGCCAGCAGCTCCGGGACAGGGGGCGCCGAAGCTTTCTCT. Amino acids: CASSSGTGGAEAFS.